The 23 T cell receptor beta chains in this list originate from one sample, sequenced in a study of T cell responses to AZD1222 COVID-19 vaccine. Assay: immunoSEQ multiplex PCR; the TCRdb copy retains only in-frame clones and omits some. The table lists about 110,000 clones, over 90% of them singletons, with about 3% in the top ten. Sequenced here: peripheral blood, sampled 28 days after the second AZD1222 dose. These receptors all stem from an adult who received the AZD1222 COVID-19 vaccine.

The genes are TRBV29-1 and TRBJ2-7; unclear D gene. V shed 0 bases and J shed 9 bases, with 9 bases lying between them. CDR1 and CDR2 from the germline V gene are SQVTM and ANQGSEA. This CDR3 contains 11 residues. The CDR3 sequence: CSVEEVTGQYF. The DNA of the CDR3 is TGCAGCGTTGAAGAGGTTACGGGGCAGTACTTC.

The rearrangement uses TRBV11-2 and TRBJ1-1; TRBD1 might be the D (5 bases). The germline V and J ends were trimmed by 4 bases and 11 bases, with 17 bases remaining between them. The CDR3 length is 13 residues. The V gene's germline CDR1 is SGHAT and CDR2 FQNNGV. The CDR3 reads CASSSLTEGWAFF. The CDR3 nucleotides read TGTGCCAGCAGCTCCCTGACGGAGGGGTGGGCTTTCTTT.

This CDR3 reads CASSKSSGRVGEQYF. The DNA of the CDR3 is TGTGCCAGCAGTAAAAGTAGCGGGAGGGTAGGAGAGCAGTACTTC. The chain has TRBV6-5 and TRBJ2-7; 11 nucleotides line up with TRBD2. Germline assignment: CDR1 MNHEY and CDR2 SVGAGI. V gave up 5 bases and J gave up 7 bases; unmatched junction bases: 10. This CDR3 region has 15 residues.

This chain joins TRBV7-9 and TRBJ2-7, with D possibly being TRBD1 or TRBD2 (5 bases each). Trimming took 5 bases from V and 1 from J, leaving 18 bases between them. CDR3 length: 16 residues. Germline CDR1 and CDR2: SEHNR and FQNEAQ (reference sequence). CDR3 protein: CASSIREGLMSYEQYF. The CDR3 DNA follows: TGTGCCAGCAGCATCCGCGAGGGGCTTATGTCCTACGAGCAGTACTTC. The whole variable domain, filled in from reference TRBV7-9 and TRBJ2-7, reads DTGVSQNPRHKITKRGQNVTFRCDPISEHNRLYWYRQTLGQGPEFLTYFQNEAQLEKSRLLSDRFSAERPKGSFSTLEIQRTEQGDSAMYLCASSIREGLMSYEQYFGPGTRLTVT.

The CDR3 region is CASSSRGTVPDTQYF. The CDR3, as DNA: TGCGCCAGCAGCTCCCGGGGGACGGTCCCAGATACGCAGTATTTT. This chain connects TRBV5-1 to TRBJ2-3, with D maybe TRBD2 (6 bases). The length of the CDR3 is 15 residues. The V and J ends lost 3 bases and 4 bases respectively, with 15 bases between them. Per germline, CDR1 SGHRS and CDR2 YFSETQ.

V usage is TRBV25-1 and J usage is TRBJ2-5; a weak D match, TRBD2 (7 bases). CDR3 length: 16 residues. Per the germline V gene, CDR1 is MGHDK and CDR2 is SYGVNS. Trimming removed 0 bases from V and 4 bases from J, with 15 bases in between. This chain's CDR3 is CASSEYSRGAGETQYF. CDR3 nucleotide sequence: TGTGCCAGCAGTGAATACTCCCGGGGGGCCGGAGAGACCCAGTACTTC.

The chain couples TRBV7-9 to TRBJ1-1, with 8 bases aligning to TRBD1. Germline CDR1 and CDR2: SEHNR and FQNEAQ (reference sequence). The CDR3 extends over 14 amino acids. The V segment lost 6 bases and the J segment 3 bases; nucleotides outside the gene matches: 6. The CDR3 loop is CASSSGQGYTEAFF. The DNA of the CDR3 is TGTGCCAGCAGTTCTGGACAGGGATACACTGAAGCTTTCTTT.

The chain recombines TRBV12-3 or TRBV12-4 with TRBJ1-2, with TRBD1 matching over 7 bases. The CDR3 totals 12 residues. The junction had 6 bases not matched to a gene; V was cut back by 6 bases and J by 8 bases. The CDR3 nucleotides read TGTGCCAGCAGCTCAGGGGGACGAGGCTACACCTTC. The encoded protein is CASSSGGRGYTF.

V and J are TRBV6-2 or TRBV6-3 and TRBJ2-1; weak D call: TRBD2 (6 bases). The CDR3 has 20 residues. The V and J ends lost 0 bases and 4 bases respectively, with 25 bases between them. CDR1 MNHEY and CDR2 SVGEGT come from the germline V gene. CDR3 protein: CASSYSRTESGSGAYNEQFF. CDR3 sequence (DNA): TGTGCCAGCAGTTACTCTAGGACGGAAAGCGGGTCCGGGGCTTACAATGAGCAGTTCTTC.

The J gene is TRBJ1-2, the V gene TRBV7-8; maybe TRBD1 (5 bases). Germline values: CDR1 SGHVS, CDR2 FQNEAQ. V lost 2 bases and J 7 bases, leaving 14 bases between the germline ends. This CDR3 spans 14 amino acids. CDR3 in DNA: TGTGCCAGCAGCTTAATAGAGGGGAGAGGTGGCTACACCTTC. Protein product: CASSLIEGRGGYTF. Full variable domain (rest looked up from reference TRBV7-8 and TRBJ1-2): GAGVSQSPRYKVAKRGQDVALRCDPISGHVSLFWYQQALGQGPEFLTYFQNEAQLDKSGLPSDRFFAERPEGSVSTLKIQRTQQEDSAVYLCASSLIEGRGGYTFGSGTRLTVV.

Only one count was recorded for this clone. The V and J genes are TRBV4-1 and TRBJ1-4; D possibly corresponds to TRBD1 (5 bases). Trimming took 5 bases from V and 12 from J, leaving 22 bases between them. This CDR3 contains 15 residues. Germline V gene lookup returns CDR1 MGHRA and CDR2 YSYEKL. DNA for the CDR3: TGCGCCAGCAGCGTATTACCGGGACCCTCCGAGGAACTGTTTTTT. This encodes CASSVLPGPSEELFF.

The CDR3 is CASGRENNEQFF. The CDR3 nucleotides read TGTGCTAGTGGGCGGGAGAACAATGAGCAGTTCTTC. V and J are TRBV12-5 and TRBJ2-1; 7 bases are shared with TRBD2. Germline V CDR1 and CDR2: LGHNT, FRNRAP. Trimming cost V 6 bases and J 5 bases; bases outside gene matches: 1. The CDR3 is 12 amino acids.

The chain combines TRBV5-4 with TRBJ1-2; TRBD1 is a possible D gene (5 bases). This CDR3 comprises 15 residues. CDR1 SGHNT and CDR2 YYREEE come from the germline V gene (reference sequence). With 4 bases removed from V and 0 bases from J, the gap between germline ends came to 13 bases. The CDR3 is CASSPVGGANYGYTF. DNA of the CDR3: TGTGCCAGCAGCCCCGTCGGGGGGGCTAACTATGGCTACACCTTC.

The chain recombines TRBV19 with TRBJ1-1; the D is unclear. This CDR3 comprises 15 residues. V was pared by 1 base and J by 4 bases, with 13 bases between. Germline V gives CDR1 LNHDA, CDR2 SQIVND (reference sequence). DNA for the CDR3: TGTGCCAGTAGTATAGGGGGTTTGGGCGGCACTGAAGCTTTCTTT. It encodes CASSIGGLGGTEAFF.

In its sample, this clone was seen a few times. V gene TRBV6-5 combines with J gene TRBJ2-7, with 7 bases that match TRBD2. The CDR3 covers 15 residues. V lost 0 bases to trimming and J lost 7 bases; unmatched junction nucleotides: 9. From germline, CDR1 is MNHEY and CDR2 SVGAGI. CDR3 amino acids: CASSYSLTSPGEQYF. The CDR3 region has the DNA TGTGCCAGCAGTTACTCGTTGACTAGCCCGGGAGAGCAGTACTTC.

The rearrangement links TRBV18 to TRBJ1-1, with D possibly matching TRBD1 (5 bases). This CDR3 region has 13 residues. In germline, CDR1 is KGHSH, CDR2 LQKENI. Trimming shortened V by 4 bases and J by 7 bases, and 13 bases separated the two germline ends. The CDR3 DNA is TGTGCCAGCTCACACAGGCGAGAGATTGAAGCTTTCTTT. Its translation: CASSHRREIEAFF.

The rearrangement links TRBV5-1 to TRBJ2-2; 10 bases are a match to TRBD2. After removal of 0 bases from V and 7 bases from J, the junction contained 9 bases not matched to a gene. The CDR3 length is 17 residues. The V gene's germline CDR1 is SGHRS and CDR2 YFSETQ. CDR3: CASSLDGLAGALGELFF. In DNA form, the CDR3 reads TGCGCCAGCAGCTTGGATGGGCTAGCGGGAGCTCTCGGGGAGCTGTTTTTT. Supplemented by reference TRBV5-1 and TRBJ2-2, the full variable domain reads KAGVTQTPRYLIKTRGQQVTLSCSPISGHRSVSWYQQTPGQGLQFLFEYFSETQRNKGNFPGRFSGRQFSNSRSEMNVSTLELGDSALYLCASSLDGLAGALGELFFGEGSRLTVL.

The chain links TRBV6-5 to TRBJ2-1; 8 bases align to TRBD2. The V gene end was trimmed by 4 bases and the J gene end by 7 bases; junction bases not matched to a gene: 6. This CDR3 region has 14 residues. Germline V gives CDR1 MNHEY, CDR2 SVGAGI. The CDR3 spells CASSSGGDGNEQFF. The CDR3 nucleotides are TGTGCCAGCAGTTCGGGGGGGGATGGTAATGAGCAGTTCTTC.

V and J are TRBV5-1 and TRBJ2-5; D is unresolved. The CDR3 runs 12 residues. Germline V gene sequence: CDR1 SGHRS, CDR2 YFSETQ. V was clipped by 0 bases and J by 1 base, with 1 base between them. For the CDR3, the DNA is TGCGCCAGCAGCTTGGGCCAAGAGACCCAGTACTTC. Translating it yields CASSLGQETQYF.

The chain carries TRBV11-3 and TRBJ1-3; D unresolved. CDR1 and CDR2 (germline): SGHNT, YENEEA. V lost 1 base and J lost 4, with 5 bases in between. This CDR3 comprises 13 residues. The CDR3 coding sequence is TGTGCCAGCAGCTTAGGCCAAGGAAACACCATATATTTT. It yields the protein CASSLGQGNTIYF.

The rearrangement links TRBV9 to TRBJ2-1; unclear D gene. V was trimmed by 1 base and J by 0 bases, leaving 8 bases between them. From germline, CDR1 is SGDLS and CDR2 YYNGEE. This CDR3 contains 15 residues. The CDR3 reads CASSVYTSSYNEQFF. DNA of the CDR3: TGTGCCAGCAGCGTATATACGAGCTCCTACAATGAGCAGTTCTTC.

This sequence joins TRBV12-3 or TRBV12-4 and TRBJ2-7; maybe TRBD1 (6 bases). The CDR3 is 12 residues long. Trimming took 6 bases from V and 4 from J, leaving 10 bases between them. CDR3: CASSRTVYEQYF. The CDR3 bases are TGTGCCAGCAGCCGGACAGTATACGAGCAGTACTTC.

This sequence joins TRBV28 and TRBJ1-5; D uncertain. The V end was cut by 6 bases, the J end by 2 bases, with 8 bases between. The CDR3 extends over 13 amino acids. CDR1 and CDR2 (germline): MDHEN, SYDVKM. The CDR3 here is CASRVRGNQPQHF. DNA of the CDR3: TGTGCCAGCAGGGTTAGGGGCAATCAGCCCCAGCATTTT.